These T cell receptor beta chains were read from a single sample in a study of Tregs in tolerant kidney transplant recipients. Measured with immunoSEQ multiplex PCR; TCRdb has only the in-frame clones, and not every one. The sample includes roughly 250,000 clones, about 86% of them seen just once. The sequenced sample was CD4+ T cells from blood. The receptors stem from a human donor in good health. The CDR3 runs from the conserved cysteine through the conserved F or W. Fields, in order: D gene, CDR3 length, clone size, J gene, V gene, CDR3 protein, CDR3 DNA. A D gene is named only where the DNA matches it firmly. Only some rows state a clone size, as once, few, many or a class for expanded clones.

>-|15|-|TRBJ2-3|TRBV5-6
CASSALIGVTDTQYF
TGTGCCAGCAGCGCGTTAATAGGAGTTACAGATACGCAGTATTTT
>-|16|-|TRBJ1-3|TRBV7-6
CASSPTGPFYGNTIYF
TGTGCCAGCAGCCCGACCGGCCCCTTTTATGGAAACACCATATATTTT
>-|15|-|TRBJ2-2|TRBV18
CASSPPGRGTGELFF
TGTGCCAGCTCACCACCGGGTCGGGGCACCGGGGAGCTGTTTTTT
>-|16|-|TRBJ2-3|TRBV6-5
CASSYRWTLSTDTQYF
TGTGCCAGCAGTTACAGGTGGACTTTAAGCACAGATACGCAGTATTTT
>-|16|few|TRBJ2-7|TRBV27
CASSPGPGPSVYEQYF
TGTGCCAGCAGTCCCGGTCCGGGACCCTCCGTCTACGAGCAGTACTTC
>-|12|-|TRBJ1-3|TRBV7-8
CASSSRANTIYF
TGTGCCAGCAGCTCAAGGGCTAACACCATATATTTT
>TRBD2|16|-|TRBJ2-1|TRBV7-9
CASSLANGGRANEQFF
TGTGCCAGCAGCTTAGCGAATGGCGGGAGGGCCAATGAGCAGTTCTTC
>TRBD2|14|-|TRBJ2-7|TRBV19
CASSTGGREGEQYF
TGTGCCAGTAGTACGGGGGGGAGAGAGGGCGAGCAGTACTTC
>-|16|-|TRBJ2-2|TRBV7-3
CASSLTSSRGTGELFF
TGTGCCAGCAGCTTGACTAGTTCTCGTGGCACCGGGGAGCTGTTTTTT
>TRBD2|16|-|TRBJ2-1|TRBV15
CATSRAGAGGLDEQFF
TGTGCCACCAGCAGAGCAGGAGCGGGGGGGCTAGATGAGCAGTTCTTC
>TRBD2|15|-|TRBJ2-7|TRBV7-8
CASSPTSGSRREQYF
TGTGCCAGCAGCCCGACTAGCGGGAGTAGGAGGGAGCAGTACTTC
>-|15|-|TRBJ2-1|TRBV4-1
CASSQDLRETLQQFF
TGCGCCAGCAGCCAAGATCTTCGGGAGACGCTTCAGCAGTTCTTC
>-|15|-|TRBJ1-2|TRBV6-1
CASSEAPVSYYGYTF
TGTGCCAGCAGTGAAGCCCCGGTCAGTTACTATGGCTACACCTTC
>-|13|-|TRBJ2-7|TRBV12-5
CASGLARAALPYF
TGTGCTAGTGGTTTGGCCCGCGCCGCGCTTCCGTACTTC
>TRBD2|19|-|TRBJ2-3|TRBV5-1
CASSWAGTSGGGGTDTQYF
TGCGCCAGCAGCTGGGCCGGGACTAGCGGGGGCGGCGGCACAGATACGCAGTATTTT
>-|13|-|TRBJ1-3|TRBV29-1
CSADGGLGNTIYF
TGCAGCGCCGACGGGGGGCTTGGAAACACCATATATTTT
>TRBD1|14|-|TRBJ1-2|TRBV5-1
CASSAGTGGYGYTF
TGCGCCAGCAGCGCCGGGACAGGGGGCTATGGCTACACCTTC
>TRBD1|14|-|TRBJ2-4|TRBV6-1
CASSEPTGNDIQYF
TGTGCCAGCAGTGAGCCGACAGGGAATGACATTCAGTACTTC
>-|15|-|TRBJ2-3|TRBV21-1
CASSKTVLSTDTQYF
TGTGCCAGCAGCAAGACAGTCCTTAGCACAGATACGCAGTATTTT
>-|13|-|TRBJ1-2|TRBV11-2
CASSSARNYGYTF
TGTGCCAGCAGCTCGGCCAGAAACTATGGCTACACCTTC
>-|13|-|TRBJ1-2|TRBV10-3
CAISETPHNGYTF
TGTGCCATCAGTGAAACACCCCACAATGGCTACACCTTC
>TRBD1|15|-|TRBJ2-5|TRBV12-5
CASGLGQGQWETQYF
TGTGCTAGTGGTTTGGGACAGGGGCAATGGGAGACCCAGTACTTC
>-|13|-|TRBJ1-1|TRBV10-1
CASSASLNTEAFF
TGCGCCAGCAGTGCAAGCCTGAACACTGAAGCTTTCTTT
>TRBD2|19|-|TRBJ2-7|TRBV7-9
CASSLSYASGRVGSYEQYF
TGTGCCAGCAGCTTAAGTTACGCTAGCGGGAGGGTTGGCTCCTACGAGCAGTACTTC
>TRBD1|14|-|TRBJ1-1|TRBV19
CASSTSRQGIAAFF
TGTGCCAGTAGTACCTCGCGACAGGGTATCGCAGCTTTCTTT
>-|12|-|TRBJ2-1|TRBV5-1
CASSLALNEQFF
TGCGCCAGCAGCTTGGCACTCAATGAGCAGTTCTTC
>-|13|-|TRBJ1-2|TRBV5-1
CASSLVGLDGYTF
TGCGCCAGCAGCTTGGTGGGGCTGGATGGCTACACCTTC
>-|14|-|TRBJ1-5|TRBV9
CASSDGGGYQPQHF
TGTGCCAGCAGCGACGGGGGAGGTTATCAGCCCCAGCATTTT
>-|15|-|TRBJ2-7|TRBV27
CASSPPGGSTSEQYF
TGTGCCAGCAGCCCACCCGGGGGCTCGACGAGCGAGCAGTACTTC
>-|13|-|TRBJ2-7|TRBV28
CASTQGGIREQYF
TGTGCCAGCACCCAAGGGGGGATTCGGGAGCAGTACTTC
>-|14|-|TRBJ2-7|TRBV5-1
CASSRVEVAYEQYF
TGCGCCAGCAGCCGGGTTGAAGTGGCCTACGAGCAGTACTTC
>-|17|-|TRBJ1-5|TRBV11-2
CASSLLRTSYSNQPQHF
TGTGCCAGCAGCCTCTTAAGGACAAGCTATAGCAATCAGCCCCAGCATTTT
>-|11|-|TRBJ1-2|TRBV9
CASRDNYGYTF
TGTGCCAGCAGGGATAACTATGGCTACACCTTC
>TRBD1|13|-|TRBJ2-5|TRBV5-6
CASSKGQGETQYF
TGTGCCAGCAGCAAGGGACAGGGGGAGACCCAGTACTTC
>-|13|once|TRBJ1-5|TRBV28
CASKVYSNQPQHF
TGTGCCAGCAAGGTCTATAGCAATCAGCCCCAGCATTTT
>TRBD1|14|-|TRBJ1-6|TRBV5-5
CASSTGTVTSPLHF
TGTGCCAGCAGTACCGGGACAGTTACTTCACCCCTCCACTTT
>-|15|-|TRBJ2-4|TRBV4-1
CASSHGGDGKNIQYF
TGCGCCAGCAGCCATGGAGGGGACGGAAAAAACATTCAGTACTTC
>-|15|-|TRBJ1-2|TRBV2
CASSEGRVVNYGYTF
TGTGCCAGCAGTGAAGGAAGGGTTGTAAACTATGGCTACACCTTC
>TRBD1|15|-|TRBJ1-2|TRBV15
CATSRAIPGQGAYTF
TGTGCCACCAGCAGAGCGATTCCGGGACAGGGGGCATACACCTTC
>-|14|once|TRBJ1-1|TRBV9
CASSVGAENTEAFF
TGTGCCAGCAGCGTAGGAGCCGAGAACACTGAAGCTTTCTTT
>-|16|-|TRBJ1-5|TRBV19
CASSQSGDRGNQPQHF
TGTGCCAGTAGTCAGTCAGGGGATCGAGGCAATCAGCCCCAGCATTTT
>-|14|once|TRBJ1-1|TRBV19
CASSIRGQNAEAFF
TGTGCCAGTAGTATACGGGGCCAGAACGCTGAAGCTTTCTTT